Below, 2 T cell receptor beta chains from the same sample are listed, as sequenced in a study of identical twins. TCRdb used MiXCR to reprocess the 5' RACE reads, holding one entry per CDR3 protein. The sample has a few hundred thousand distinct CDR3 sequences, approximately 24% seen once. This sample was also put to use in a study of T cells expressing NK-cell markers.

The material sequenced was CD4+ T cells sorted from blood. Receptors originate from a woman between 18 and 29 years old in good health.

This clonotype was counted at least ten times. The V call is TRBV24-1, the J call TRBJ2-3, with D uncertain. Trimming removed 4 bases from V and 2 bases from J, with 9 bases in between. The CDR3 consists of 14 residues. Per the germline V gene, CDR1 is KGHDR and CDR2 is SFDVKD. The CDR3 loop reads CATSDRFTTDTQYF. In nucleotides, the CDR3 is TGTGCCACCAGTGACCGCTTTACCACAGATACGCAGTATTTT.

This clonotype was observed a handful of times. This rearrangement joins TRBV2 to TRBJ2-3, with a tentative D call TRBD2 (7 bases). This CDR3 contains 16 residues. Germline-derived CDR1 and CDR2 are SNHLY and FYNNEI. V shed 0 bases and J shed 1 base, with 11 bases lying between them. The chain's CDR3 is CASSEAGGAGTDTQYF. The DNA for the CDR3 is TGTGCCAGCAGTGAAGCTGGGGGGGCGGGCACAGATACGCAGTATTTT.